The rows below give T cell receptor beta chains drawn from one sample of a study of cytomegalovirus exposure and HLA in healthy donors. The repertoire was sequenced with immunoSEQ multiplex PCR; TCRdb's copy has only in-frame clones and lacks some. The table includes about 260,000 clones, 90% detected once. Input material: PBMCs. The receptor source for this set is a woman aged 25 to 39 in good health and CMV-seronegative. CDR3s include the opening cysteine and the closing phenylalanine or tryptophan. The order of the fields is D gene, J gene, clone size, V gene, CDR3 protein, CDR3 DNA. D genes are given only for firm matches. A clone size is listed for some rows: how often the clone was seen (once, few, many), or a class if it is expanded.

D gene: TRBD1
J gene: TRBJ2-7
clone size: once
V gene: TRBV14
CDR3 protein: CASSRTGRPSYEQYF
CDR3 DNA: TGTGCCAGCAGCCGGACAGGACGGCCCTCCTACGAGCAGTACTTC

D gene: TRBD2
J gene: TRBJ2-5
clone size: NA
V gene: TRBV28
CDR3 protein: CASEGLAGGETQYF
CDR3 DNA: TGTGCCAGCGAAGGACTAGCGGGGGGGGAGACCCAGTACTTC

D gene: TRBD2
J gene: TRBJ2-7
clone size: few
V gene: TRBV6-5
CDR3 protein: CASRRLAGVYEQYF
CDR3 DNA: TGTGCCAGCAGAAGACTAGCGGGAGTATACGAGCAGTACTTC

D gene: NA
J gene: TRBJ2-2
clone size: NA
V gene: TRBV5-1
CDR3 protein: CASSEFTIKGEVGNTGELFF
CDR3 DNA: TGCGCCAGCAGCGAGTTTACCATTAAAGGGGAGGTCGGGAACACCGGGGAGCTGTTTTTT

D gene: NA
J gene: TRBJ2-2
clone size: once
V gene: TRBV20-1
CDR3 protein: CSARTTGELFF
CDR3 DNA: TGCAGTGCTAGAACCACCGGGGAGCTGTTTTTT

D gene: NA
J gene: TRBJ2-3
clone size: few
V gene: TRBV5-1
CDR3 protein: CASSLGLQSSTDTQYF
CDR3 DNA: TGCGCCAGCAGCTTGGGACTCCAGTCTAGCACAGATACGCAGTATTTT

D gene: NA
J gene: TRBJ2-3
clone size: NA
V gene: TRBV15
CDR3 protein: CATSRVGGPFPLTDTQYF
CDR3 DNA: TGTGCCACCAGCAGAGTGGGGGGGCCCTTTCCACTCACAGATACGCAGTATTTT

D gene: NA
J gene: TRBJ2-3
clone size: once
V gene: TRBV6-1
CDR3 protein: CASSESETSTDTQYF
CDR3 DNA: TGTGCCAGCAGTGAAAGTGAAACTAGCACAGATACGCAGTATTTT

D gene: TRBD1
J gene: TRBJ2-7
clone size: NA
V gene: TRBV5-1
CDR3 protein: CASSLDGRGRQEQYF
CDR3 DNA: TGCGCCAGCAGCTTGGATGGCAGGGGGCGTCAAGAGCAGTACTTC

D gene: TRBD2
J gene: TRBJ2-1
clone size: once
V gene: TRBV7-3
CDR3 protein: CASSLATGTSLEQFF
CDR3 DNA: TGTGCCAGCAGCTTGGCCACCGGGACTAGCCTTGAGCAGTTCTTC

D gene: NA
J gene: TRBJ2-3
clone size: NA
V gene: TRBV28
CDR3 protein: CASSLFRDTQYF
CDR3 DNA: TGTGCCAGCAGTTTATTTCGGGATACGCAGTATTTT

D gene: NA
J gene: TRBJ1-2
clone size: NA
V gene: TRBV6-5
CDR3 protein: CASSRSSNTGYTF
CDR3 DNA: TGTGCCAGCAGTCGGTCATCCAACACGGGCTACACCTTC

D gene: NA
J gene: TRBJ2-5
clone size: NA
V gene: TRBV27
CDR3 protein: CASSGLTGSQETQYF
CDR3 DNA: TGTGCCAGCAGCGGACTAACAGGGTCGCAAGAGACCCAGTACTTC

D gene: TRBD2
J gene: TRBJ2-7
clone size: NA
V gene: TRBV28
CDR3 protein: CASIPSGSLYEQYF
CDR3 DNA: TGTGCCAGCATCCCTAGCGGGAGTTTATACGAGCAGTACTTC

D gene: TRBD2
J gene: TRBJ2-1
clone size: NA
V gene: TRBV5-6
CDR3 protein: CASSIPSGRGNEQFF
CDR3 DNA: TGTGCCAGCAGCATACCTAGCGGGAGGGGGAATGAGCAGTTCTTC

D gene: TRBD2
J gene: TRBJ2-4
clone size: NA
V gene: TRBV4-1
CDR3 protein: CASSPGLAGGRAKNIQYF
CDR3 DNA: TGCGCCAGCAGCCCTGGACTAGCGGGAGGGCGAGCCAAAAACATTCAGTACTTC

D gene: TRBD1
J gene: TRBJ2-7
clone size: NA
V gene: TRBV7-8
CDR3 protein: CASGDRGHREQYF
CDR3 DNA: TGTGCCAGCGGGGACAGGGGGCACCGTGAGCAGTACTTC

D gene: NA
J gene: TRBJ1-2
clone size: few
V gene: TRBV4-2
CDR3 protein: CASSQAFPTGASSGYTF
CDR3 DNA: TGTGCCAGCAGCCAAGCCTTCCCAACGGGGGCCTCTAGCGGCTACACCTTC

D gene: NA
J gene: TRBJ2-2
clone size: NA
V gene: TRBV5-1
CDR3 protein: CASSSQSLDTGELFF
CDR3 DNA: TGCGCCAGCAGCTCACAGAGCCTGGACACCGGGGAGCTGTTTTTT

D gene: NA
J gene: TRBJ2-7
clone size: NA
V gene: TRBV7-9
CDR3 protein: CASSYDTEQYF
CDR3 DNA: TGTGCCAGCAGCTACGACACCGAGCAGTACTTC

D gene: NA
J gene: TRBJ2-7
clone size: NA
V gene: TRBV4-1
CDR3 protein: CASSHPKGDPSSYEQYF
CDR3 DNA: TGCGCCAGCAGCCATCCTAAGGGGGACCCCAGCTCCTACGAGCAGTACTTC

D gene: TRBD1
J gene: TRBJ1-4
clone size: NA
V gene: TRBV5-6
CDR3 protein: CASSPGGLGTGDEKLFF
CDR3 DNA: TGTGCCAGCAGCCCGGGTGGATTAGGGACAGGGGATGAAAAACTGTTTTTT

D gene: TRBD1
J gene: TRBJ1-5
clone size: NA
V gene: TRBV11-2
CDR3 protein: CASSLGTGSHTGQPQHF
CDR3 DNA: TGTGCCAGCAGCTTAGGGACAGGGTCCCACACAGGGCAGCCCCAGCATTTT

D gene: TRBD2
J gene: TRBJ2-7
clone size: once
V gene: TRBV13
CDR3 protein: CASSLFSGPLAGVTEQYF
CDR3 DNA: TGTGCCAGCAGTCTCTTTTCGGGACCTCTAGCGGGAGTTACCGAGCAGTACTTC

D gene: TRBD2
J gene: TRBJ2-1
clone size: medium-sized
V gene: TRBV18
CDR3 protein: CASSPPREVSYNEQFF
CDR3 DNA: TGTGCCAGCTCACCACCGCGGGAGGTCTCCTACAATGAGCAGTTCTTC

D gene: NA
J gene: TRBJ2-7
clone size: NA
V gene: TRBV7-8
CDR3 protein: CASSLGLASYEQYF
CDR3 DNA: TGTGCCAGCAGCTTAGGGCTAGCTAGTTACGAGCAGTACTTC

D gene: NA
J gene: TRBJ2-1
clone size: once
V gene: TRBV29-1
CDR3 protein: CSAAGLEFF
CDR3 DNA: TGCAGCGCGGCGGGGTTGGAGTTCTTC

D gene: TRBD2
J gene: TRBJ2-7
clone size: NA
V gene: TRBV9
CDR3 protein: CASSVAGLAESYEQYF
CDR3 DNA: TGTGCCAGCAGCGTAGCAGGACTAGCGGAAAGTTACGAGCAGTACTTC

D gene: NA
J gene: TRBJ2-7
clone size: NA
V gene: TRBV4-1
CDR3 protein: CASRPRENSYEQYF
CDR3 DNA: TGCGCCAGCAGACCTCGGGAAAACTCCTACGAGCAGTACTTC

D gene: NA
J gene: TRBJ2-3
clone size: NA
V gene: TRBV7-3
CDR3 protein: CASSHRDSLTDTQYF
CDR3 DNA: TGTGCCAGCAGCCATCGGGACTCCTTGACAGATACGCAGTATTTT

D gene: NA
J gene: TRBJ2-7
clone size: once
V gene: TRBV7-9
CDR3 protein: CAGVVEGVHEQYF
CDR3 DNA: TGTGCCGGGGTGGTGGAGGGGGTCCACGAGCAGTACTTC

D gene: TRBD1
J gene: TRBJ2-6
clone size: NA
V gene: TRBV2
CDR3 protein: CASGRQGATGANVLTF
CDR3 DNA: TGTGCCAGCGGGAGACAGGGGGCAACTGGGGCCAACGTCCTGACTTTC

D gene: NA
J gene: TRBJ2-7
clone size: NA
V gene: TRBV27
CDR3 protein: CASSLVGAWEQYF
CDR3 DNA: TGTGCCAGCAGCCTAGTGGGGGCCTGGGAGCAGTACTTC

D gene: NA
J gene: TRBJ2-1
clone size: once
V gene: TRBV4-3
CDR3 protein: CASSQESSYNEQFF
CDR3 DNA: TGCGCCAGCAGCCAAGAAAGCTCCTACAATGAGCAGTTCTTC

D gene: NA
J gene: TRBJ2-7
clone size: once
V gene: TRBV27
CDR3 protein: CASSFGGSYEQYF
CDR3 DNA: TGTGCCAGCAGTTTCGGGGGCTCCTACGAGCAGTACTTC

D gene: NA
J gene: TRBJ2-1
clone size: NA
V gene: TRBV4-3
CDR3 protein: CASSQDLSPEQFF
CDR3 DNA: TGCGCCAGCAGCCAAGATCTGAGCCCTGAGCAGTTCTTC

D gene: NA
J gene: TRBJ1-1
clone size: NA
V gene: TRBV7-9
CDR3 protein: CASSSIGRMNTEAFF
CDR3 DNA: TGTGCCAGCAGCTCGATTGGCAGAATGAACACTGAAGCTTTCTTT

D gene: NA
J gene: TRBJ2-5
clone size: NA
V gene: TRBV6-5
CDR3 protein: CASSYFRFGVQETQYF
CDR3 DNA: TGTGCCAGCAGTTATTTTCGATTCGGGGTACAAGAGACCCAGTACTTC

D gene: NA
J gene: TRBJ2-7
clone size: NA
V gene: TRBV20-1
CDR3 protein: CSATGDHEQYF
CDR3 DNA: TGCAGTGCCACCGGGGACCACGAGCAGTACTTC

D gene: NA
J gene: TRBJ1-5
clone size: NA
V gene: TRBV2
CDR3 protein: CASSGRGPTNQPQHF
CDR3 DNA: TGTGCCAGCAGTGGGCGGGGACCGACCAATCAGCCCCAGCATTTT

D gene: NA
J gene: TRBJ2-3
clone size: NA
V gene: TRBV27
CDR3 protein: CASSLWGTDTQYF
CDR3 DNA: TGTGCCAGCAGTTTATGGGGCACAGATACGCAGTATTTT

D gene: NA
J gene: TRBJ2-3
clone size: NA
V gene: TRBV10-2
CDR3 protein: CASTPVPDTQYF
CDR3 DNA: TGCGCCAGCACCCCTGTCCCAGATACGCAGTATTTT

D gene: NA
J gene: TRBJ2-7
clone size: NA
V gene: TRBV4-1
CDR3 protein: CASSQVWAAYEQYF
CDR3 DNA: TGCGCCAGCAGCCAAGTTTGGGCCGCCTACGAGCAGTACTTC

D gene: TRBD2
J gene: TRBJ2-3
clone size: NA
V gene: TRBV2
CDR3 protein: CASSTLAGGADTQYF
CDR3 DNA: TGTGCCAGCAGTACACTAGCGGGAGGTGCTGATACGCAGTATTTT

D gene: TRBD1
J gene: TRBJ1-5
clone size: NA
V gene: TRBV2
CDR3 protein: CASSEILTGGSNQPQHF
CDR3 DNA: TGTGCCAGCAGTGAAATTTTAACAGGGGGTAGCAATCAGCCCCAGCATTTT

D gene: TRBD2
J gene: TRBJ2-3
clone size: NA
V gene: TRBV28
CDR3 protein: CASLGRGYTDTQYF
CDR3 DNA: TGTGCCAGCCTTGGGAGGGGCTACACAGATACGCAGTATTTT